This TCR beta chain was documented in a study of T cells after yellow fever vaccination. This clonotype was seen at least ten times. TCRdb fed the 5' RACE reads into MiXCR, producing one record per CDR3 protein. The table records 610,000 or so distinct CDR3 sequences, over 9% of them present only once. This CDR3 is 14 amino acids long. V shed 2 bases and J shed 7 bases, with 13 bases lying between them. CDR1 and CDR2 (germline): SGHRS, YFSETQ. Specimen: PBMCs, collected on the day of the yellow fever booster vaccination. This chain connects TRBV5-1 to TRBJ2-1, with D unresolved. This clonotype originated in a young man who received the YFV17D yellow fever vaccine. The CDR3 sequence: CASSFGQTRNEQFF. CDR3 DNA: TGCGCCAGCAGCTTTGGTCAGACCCGGAATGAGCAGTTCTTC.